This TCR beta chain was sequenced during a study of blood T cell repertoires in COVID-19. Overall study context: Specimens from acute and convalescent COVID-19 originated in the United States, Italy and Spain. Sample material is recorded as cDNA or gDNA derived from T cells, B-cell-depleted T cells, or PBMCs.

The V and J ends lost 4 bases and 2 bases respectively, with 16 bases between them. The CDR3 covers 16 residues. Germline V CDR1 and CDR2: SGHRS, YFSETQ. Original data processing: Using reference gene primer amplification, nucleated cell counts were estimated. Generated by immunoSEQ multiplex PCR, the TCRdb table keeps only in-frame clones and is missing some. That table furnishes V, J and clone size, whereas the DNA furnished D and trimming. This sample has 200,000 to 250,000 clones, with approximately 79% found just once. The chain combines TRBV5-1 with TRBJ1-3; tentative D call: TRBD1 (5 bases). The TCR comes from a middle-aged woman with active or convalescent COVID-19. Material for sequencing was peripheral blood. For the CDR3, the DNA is TGCGCCAGCAGCCCGAGCCCCGCCAGGGCTGGAAACACCATATATTTT. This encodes CASSPSPARAGNTIYF.